This TCR beta chain was retrieved from a study of OX40 agonist ivuxolimab in advanced cancers. The V end lost 5 bases, the J end lost 0 bases, and 14 bases lay between the germline ends. Germline-derived CDR1 and CDR2 are LNHDA and SQIVND (reference sequence). The CDR3 contains 15 residues. Clones were sequenced by immunoSEQ multiplex PCR, and TCRdb holds only the in-frame ones, with some missing. The table records just under 65,000 clones, about four fifths of them present only once. The sequence was collected from an adult with an advanced solid tumor such as melanoma, head and neck, liver or kidney cancer. This sequence joins TRBV19 and TRBJ2-7; tentatively, D is TRBD1 or TRBD2 (5 bases each). The material was CD4+ or CD8+ T cells sorted from blood, obtained in a trial of the OX40 agonist ivuxolimab. The CDR3 DNA is TGTGCCAGTAGTGCCGGTGGGGGAAGCTCCTACGAGCAGTACTTC. Its protein product is CASSAGGGSSYEQYF. Full variable domain (outside the CDR3, taken from reference TRBV19 and TRBJ2-7): DGGITQSPKYLFRKEGQNVTLSCEQNLNHDAMYWYRQDPGQGLRLIYYSQIVNDFQKGDIAEGYSVSREKKESFPLTVTSAQKNPTAFYLCASSAGGGSSYEQYFGPGTRLTVT.